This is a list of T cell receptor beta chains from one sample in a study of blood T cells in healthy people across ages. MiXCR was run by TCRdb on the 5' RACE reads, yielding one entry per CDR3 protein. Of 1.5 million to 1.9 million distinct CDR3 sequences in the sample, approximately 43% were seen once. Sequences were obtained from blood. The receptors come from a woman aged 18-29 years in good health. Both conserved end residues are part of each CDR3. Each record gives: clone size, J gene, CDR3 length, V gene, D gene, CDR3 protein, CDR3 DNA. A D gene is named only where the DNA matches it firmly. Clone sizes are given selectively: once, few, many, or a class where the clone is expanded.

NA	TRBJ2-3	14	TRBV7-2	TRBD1	CASRATGGEDTQYF	TGTGCCAGCAGAGCGACAGGGGGCGAAGATACGCAGTATTTT
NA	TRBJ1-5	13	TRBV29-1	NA	CSVVLTGDQPQHF	TGCAGCGTTGTTCTTACAGGCGATCAGCCCCAGCATTTT
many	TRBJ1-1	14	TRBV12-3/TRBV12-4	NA	CASSLDGLNTEAFF	TGTGCCAGCAGTCTGGACGGGCTGAACACTGAAGCTTTCTTT
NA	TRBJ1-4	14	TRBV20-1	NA	CSARAPDNNEKLFF	TGCAGTGCTAGGGCCCCGGACAATAATGAAAAACTGTTTTTT
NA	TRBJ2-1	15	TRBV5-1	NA	CASSLAGHSYNEQFF	TGCGCCAGCAGCTTAGCGGGCCACTCCTACAATGAGCAGTTCTTC
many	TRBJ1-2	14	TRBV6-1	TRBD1	CASSEGQGNYGYTF	TGTGCCAGCAGTGAAGGACAGGGTAACTATGGCTACACCTTC
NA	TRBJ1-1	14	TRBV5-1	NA	CASSFGGRGCGAFF	TGCGCCAGCAGCTTTGGGGGCAGAGGGTGTGGAGCTTTCTTT
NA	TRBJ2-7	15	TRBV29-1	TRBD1	CSVEGGTGFRYEQYF	TGCAGCGTTGAAGGGGGGACAGGGTTTCGGTACGAGCAGTACTTC
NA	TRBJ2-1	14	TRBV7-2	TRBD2	CAIRGGLAGNEQFF	TGTGCCATAAGAGGCGGACTAGCGGGTAATGAGCAGTTCTTC
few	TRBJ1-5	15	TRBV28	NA	CASRLPGSGNQPQHF	TGTGCCAGCAGACTCCCCGGGTCGGGGAATCAGCCCCAGCATTTT
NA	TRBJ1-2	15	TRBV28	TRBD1	CASTQRGGADYGYTF	TGTGCCAGCACCCAGAGAGGGGGCGCCGACTATGGCTACACCTTC
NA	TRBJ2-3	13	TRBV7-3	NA	CASSPTHTDTQYF	TGTGCCAGCAGTCCGACACACACAGATACGCAGTATTTT
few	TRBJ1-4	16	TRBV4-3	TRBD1	CASSQGVGTANEKLFF	TGCGCCAGCAGCCAGGGCGTCGGGACAGCTAATGAAAAACTGTTTTTT
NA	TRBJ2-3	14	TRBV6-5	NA	CASSPLGVSGTQYF	TGTGCCAGCAGTCCTCTCGGGGTATCAGGTACGCAGTATTTT
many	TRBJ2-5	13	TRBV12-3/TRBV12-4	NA	CASSWWRDETQYF	TGTGCCAGCAGTTGGTGGAGGGATGAGACCCAGTACTTC
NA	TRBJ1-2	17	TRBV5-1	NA	CASSLSWAALKDYGYTF	TGCGCCAGCAGCTTGTCGTGGGCTGCGTTAAAGGACTATGGCTACACCTTC
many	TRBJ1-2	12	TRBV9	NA	CASSVARGGYTF	TGTGCCAGCAGCGTAGCTCGGGGAGGCTACACCTTC
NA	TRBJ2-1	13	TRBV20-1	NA	CSARFGAVNEQFF	TGCAGTGCTAGGTTTGGGGCTGTCAATGAGCAGTTCTTC
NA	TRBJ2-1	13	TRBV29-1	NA	CSLGPEQGYEQFF	TGCAGCCTTGGCCCTGAACAGGGCTATGAGCAGTTCTTC
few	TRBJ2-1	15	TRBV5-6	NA	CASSSYYTSYNEQFF	TGTGCCAGCAGCTCGTACTATACCTCCTACAATGAGCAGTTCTTC
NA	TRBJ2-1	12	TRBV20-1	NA	CSGGEAGNEQFF	TGCAGTGGGGGGGAAGCCGGCAATGAGCAGTTCTTC
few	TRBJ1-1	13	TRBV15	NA	CATSRDPDTEAFF	TGTGCCACCAGCAGAGATCCCGACACTGAAGCTTTCTTT
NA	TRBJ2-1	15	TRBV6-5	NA	CASSKDSAGGNEQFF	TGTGCCAGCAGTAAGGACTCCGCCGGGGGCAATGAGCAGTTCTTC
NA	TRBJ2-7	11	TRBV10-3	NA	CAISHTGEQYF	TGTGCCATCAGCCACACGGGGGAGCAGTACTTC
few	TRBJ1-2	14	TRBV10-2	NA	CASTGTQFSYGYTF	TGCGCCAGCACCGGGACACAATTTAGCTATGGCTACACCTTC
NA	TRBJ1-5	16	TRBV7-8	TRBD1	CASSLIGGVGNQPQHF	TGTGCCAGCAGCTTAATAGGGGGCGTAGGCAATCAGCCCCAGCATTTT
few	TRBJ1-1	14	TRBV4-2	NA	CASSQDRTAHEAFF	TGTGCCAGCAGCCAAGATAGGACGGCCCATGAAGCTTTCTTT
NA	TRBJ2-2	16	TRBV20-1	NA	CSASGWQGINTGELFF	TGCAGTGCTAGTGGGTGGCAGGGGATTAACACCGGGGAGCTGTTTTTT
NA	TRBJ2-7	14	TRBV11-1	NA	CASSLVQGGHEQYF	TGTGCCAGCAGCTTAGTACAGGGCGGACACGAGCAGTACTTC
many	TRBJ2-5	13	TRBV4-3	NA	CASSQDSKETQYF	TGCGCCAGCAGCCAAGATTCGAAGGAGACCCAGTACTTC
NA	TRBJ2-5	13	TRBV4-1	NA	CASIHWTLETQYF	TGCGCCAGCATCCACTGGACCCTAGAGACCCAGTACTTC
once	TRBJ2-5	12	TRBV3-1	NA	CASSRRRETQYF	TGTGCCAGCAGCCGGAGGCGGGAGACCCAGTACTTC
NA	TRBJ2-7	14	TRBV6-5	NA	CASRDRRALYEQYF	TGTGCCAGCAGAGACCGTCGGGCTCTTTACGAGCAGTACTTC
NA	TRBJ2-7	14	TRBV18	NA	CASSPFASSYEQYF	TGTGCCAGCTCCCCTTTTGCCTCTTCGTACGAGCAGTACTTC
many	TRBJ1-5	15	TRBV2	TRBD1	CASSVGTGRNQPQHF	TGTGCCAGCAGTGTTGGGACAGGACGCAATCAGCCCCAGCATTTT
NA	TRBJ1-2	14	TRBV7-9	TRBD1	CAIARRGGDYGYTF	TGTGCAATCGCGCGGCGAGGGGGCGACTATGGCTACACCTTC
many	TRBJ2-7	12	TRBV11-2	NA	CASSLDTGEQYF	TGTGCCAGCAGCTTAGATACCGGCGAGCAGTACTTC
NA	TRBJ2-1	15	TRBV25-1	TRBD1	CASSVPDRAYNEQFF	TGTGCCAGCAGTGTGCCGGACAGGGCTTACAATGAGCAGTTCTTC